This T cell receptor (beta chain) was sequenced during a study of control samples from healthy donors and cancer patients. Libraries were prepared by immunoSEQ multiplex PCR; TCRdb keeps only in-frame clonotypes and omits some of them. The profile covers around 140,000 clones, with more than 90% appearing a single time and approximately 2.9% taken by the ten largest. The CDR3 totals 14 residues. J lost 5 bases, V lost 3 bases, and 7 bases had no gene match. From germline, CDR1 is SGHDT and CDR2 YYEEEE. The source material was blood. V gene TRBV5-6 combines with J gene TRBJ2-7; TRBD1 matches at 8 bases. This sequence originates from a man under 40 in good health. CDR3 protein: CASSSRTGRHEQYF. DNA of the CDR3: TGTGCCAGCAGCTCGCGGACAGGGAGGCACGAGCAGTACTTC.